This T cell receptor (beta chain) was captured in a study of T cell responses to AZD1222 COVID-19 vaccine. On the study more broadly: Second doses were pooled across both intervals (about 4 or about 12 weeks).

This CDR3 region has 15 residues. The germline gives CDR1 SGHRS, CDR2 YFSETQ. The junction had 3 bases not matched to a gene; V was cut back by 4 bases and J by 0 bases. Study conclusions and caveats: Spike-specific TCRs gained breadth and depth after people received two AZD1222 doses. Without day 14 samples, only post-peak T cell repertoires were studied. Most donors were white British, females outnumbered males, and clonal diversity was possibly underestimated.

Comment on this clone: The antigen remains unidentified.

The method was immunoSEQ multiplex PCR; TCRdb's version includes in-frame clones alone and lacks a portion of them. This sample has roughly 140,000 clones, with 80% to 90% found just once. The chain has TRBV5-1 and TRBJ1-1; 10 nucleotides line up with TRBD1. This sequence originates from an adult in good health. The sample was peripheral blood, taken on day 0 of AZD1222 vaccination. This CDR3 reads CASSVGTGVNTEAFF. In DNA, the CDR3 is TGCGCCAGCAGCGTTGGGACAGGGGTGAACACTGAAGCTTTCTTT.